One sample yielded the 13 T cell receptor beta chains listed below, sequenced in a study of blood T cell repertoires in COVID-19. TCRdb keeps only in-frame clones here, not all; method: immunoSEQ multiplex PCR. The data contain about 370,000 clones, about 89% of them singletons. The source material was peripheral blood. Every receptor here comes from a woman under 40 with COVID-19, enrolled during active disease.

The chain joins TRBV6-6 to TRBJ2-3; D possibly corresponds to TRBD2 (6 bases). Per the germline V gene, CDR1 is MNHNY and CDR2 is SVGAGI (reference sequence). CDR3 size: 14 residues. The ends were cut back, 5 bases at V and 2 bases at J, with 11 bases in the middle. CDR3: CASSTRDSTDTQYF. The CDR3 coding sequence is TGTGCCAGCAGTACACGGGACTCCACAGATACGCAGTATTTT.

The chain has TRBV7-9 and TRBJ1-2, with 9 bases that match TRBD1. J lost 7 bases, V lost 8 bases, and 8 bases had no gene match. The CDR3 runs 13 residues. Germline CDR1 is SEHNR and CDR2 is FQNEAQ (reference sequence). The CDR3 is CASSRDRATGYTF. In DNA form, the CDR3 reads TGTGCCAGCTCCCGGGACAGGGCGACTGGCTACACCTTC.

By frequency in the sample, this clone is large. V and J are TRBV6-4 and TRBJ2-3; 16 nucleotides align to TRBD2. V was pared by 0 bases and J by 1 base, with 4 bases of the junction left unmatched. This CDR3 contains 19 residues. CDR1 is MRHNA and CDR2 is SNTAGT in the germline V gene. CDR3 in DNA: TGTGCCAGCAGTGACTCGCCCGGGACTAGCGGGGGGGGCACAGATACGCAGTATTTT. Translated: CASSDSPGTSGGGTDTQYF.

The V call is TRBV29-1, the J call TRBJ2-1; the match to TRBD1 covers 9 bases. Germline V gene lookup returns CDR1 SQVTM and CDR2 ANQGSEA. V was clipped by 2 bases and J by 6 bases; unmatched bases: 8. The CDR3 spans 15 residues. CDR3 sequence (DNA): TGCAGCGTTGAAACGCCGGGACAGGGATTCAATGAGCAGTTCTTC. Amino acid sequence: CSVETPGQGFNEQFF.

The rearrangement uses TRBV5-8 and TRBJ1-5; D might be TRBD1 (5 bases). The CDR3 covers 12 residues. CDR1 and CDR2 from the germline V gene are SGHTS and YDEGEE. Trimming left V 2 bases short and J 12 bases short, with 12 bases between. CDR3 residues: CASSFSGGLQHF. The CDR3 bases are TGTGCCAGCAGCTTTTCGGGGGGTCTCCAGCATTTT.

The CDR3 DNA follows: TGTGCCAGCAGCGAGTGGACTCGCAACAATGAGCAGTTCTTC. This gives the protein CASSEWTRNNEQFF. The chain combines TRBV9 with TRBJ2-1; maybe TRBD2 (5 bases). This CDR3 has 14 amino acids. Germline V lookup: CDR1 SGDLS, CDR2 YYNGEE. Trimming removed 3 bases from V and 5 bases from J, with 12 bases in between.

On this clone itself: The same CDR3 can be traced to other DNA sequences in this sample. This chain uses TRBV5-1 with TRBJ2-3; 7 bases match TRBD2. After removal of 5 bases from V and 0 bases from J, the junction contained 3 bases not matched to a gene. The CDR3 length is 14 residues. Germline CDR1 is SGHRS and CDR2 is YFSETQ. CDR3 bases: TGCGCCAGCAGTTGGGGGGGAAGCACAGATACGCAGTATTTT. Amino acid sequence: CASSWGGSTDTQYF. Drawing the rest from reference TRBV5-1 and TRBJ2-3, the complete variable domain is KAGVTQTPRYLIKTRGQQVTLSCSPISGHRSVSWYQQTPGQGLQFLFEYFSETQRNKGNFPGRFSGRQFSNSRSEMNVSTLELGDSALYLCASSWGGSTDTQYFGPGTRLTVL.

The V gene is TRBV3-1 (or the pseudogene TRBV3-2), the J gene TRBJ2-5; maybe TRBD1 (6 bases). The V end was cut by 0 bases, the J end by 4 bases, with 12 bases between. CDR3 size: 15 residues. Germline lookup yields CDR1 LGHDT and CDR2 YNNKEL (reference sequence). The CDR3 coding sequence is TGTGCCAGCAGCCAAGATCCAGGGGTGGGAGAGACCCAGTACTTC. Amino acids: CASSQDPGVGETQYF.

A few counts support this clone. V usage is TRBV5-4 and J usage is TRBJ2-6; D ambiguous. V shed 4 bases and J shed 0 bases, with 5 bases lying between them. The CDR3 contains 14 residues. Germline CDR1 SGHNT, CDR2 YYREEE (reference sequence). The CDR3, as DNA: TGTGCCAGCAGCGATAGCTCTGGGGCCAACGTCCTGACTTTC. Encoded protein: CASSDSSGANVLTF.

This clone appeared a single time. The rearrangement uses TRBV14 and TRBJ2-5, with TRBD1 matching over 9 bases. Trimming removed 3 bases from V and 1 base from J; junction bases left unmatched: 6. In germline, CDR1 is SGHDN, CDR2 FVKESK. This CDR3 has 16 amino acids. CDR3 in amino acids: CASSQGQGRFQETQYF. CDR3 DNA sequence: TGTGCCAGCAGCCAGGGACAGGGACGGTTCCAAGAGACCCAGTACTTC.

The chain recombines TRBV24-1 with TRBJ2-1, with 10 bases aligning to TRBD2. CDR1 is KGHDR and CDR2 is SFDVKD in the germline V gene. This CDR3 comprises 18 residues. Trimming took 2 bases from V and 10 from J; bases not matched to a gene: 16. The CDR3 DNA reads as TGTGCCACCAGTGATTCCCCCGCTGGTGCTAGCGGGAGTCCCGAGCAGTTCTTC. It codes for CATSDSPAGASGSPEQFF.

The gene calls are TRBV5-5 and TRBJ1-4; D possibly corresponds to TRBD1 (5 bases). The CDR3 consists of 15 residues. Germline V gene lookup returns CDR1 SGHKS and CDR2 YYEKEE (reference sequence). The germline V and J ends were trimmed by 4 bases and 5 bases, with 15 bases remaining between them. Here the CDR3 reads CASSPPGLLNEKLFF. CDR3 DNA: TGTGCCAGCAGCCCGCCGGGACTCCTCAATGAAAAACTGTTTTTT.

DNA for the CDR3: TGCAGCGTTGATGGGCAGAAAGGAGATACGCAGTATTTT. Translated, it gives CSVDGQKGDTQYF. The J gene is TRBJ2-3, the V gene TRBV29-1; no firm D call. This CDR3 is 13 amino acids long. V gave up 3 bases and J gave up 5 bases, with 12 bases separating them. Germline CDR1 and CDR2: SQVTM and ANQGSEA.